This T cell receptor (beta chain) was recovered during a study of Ad26.COV2.S vaccination and SARS-CoV-2 variants. Study at large: As a participant in COV1001, the donor was in the Ad26.COV2.S trial arm.

The study's findings and limits: Reportedly, spike-specific CD8+ and CD4+ T cell responses achieved substantial breadth once vaccination had taken place. An underestimation of total T cell responses may have resulted from the TCR breadth and depth analyses.

The CDR3 extends over 14 amino acids. V was shortened by 4 bases and J by 6 bases, with 15 bases between the two germline ends. The germline CDR1 and CDR2 sequences are GTSNPN and SVGIG (reference sequence). Treatment defined: 15 to 20 received Ad26.COV2.S at low or high dose, single or two shots; roughly five received placebo; per-sample allocation not given. Repertoires come from day 63 after the first vaccine or placebo injection. The donor's status was that of an adult aged 18-55 years in Boston. With respect to this clone: Its antigen is as yet unknown.

Data came from immunoSEQ multiplex PCR; TCRdb stores just in-frame clones and leaves some out. The sample records approximately 450,000 clones, 80% to 95% being singletons. The source of this sequence is a person aged 18-65 years who received the Ad26.COV2.S COVID-19 vaccine or a placebo. The gene calls are TRBV30 and TRBJ2-2; a weak D match, TRBD2 (5 bases). This specimen was peripheral blood, taken in a trial of Ad26.COV2.S vaccine versus placebo. In DNA form, the CDR3 reads TGTGCCTGGAAGGCTACACCCGGGGCCGGGGAGCTGTTTTTT. Residues: CAWKATPGAGELFF.